These 29 T cell receptor beta chains came from one sample sequenced in a study of cytomegalovirus exposure and HLA in healthy donors. The PCR had 60 Vbeta and 13 Jbeta primers. Assay: immunoSEQ multiplex PCR; the TCRdb copy retains only in-frame clones and omits some. Among about 70,000 clones, just over 85% were seen once, and the ten largest hold just under 2%. Material for sequencing was PBMCs. The receptors come from a woman in her 30s in good health and CMV-seronegative.

The J gene is TRBJ2-4, the V gene TRBV7-9, with D possibly TRBD2 on 5 matching bases. The CDR3 covers 14 residues. The germline V and J ends were trimmed by 2 bases and 9 bases, with 14 bases remaining between them. The germline CDR1 and CDR2 sequences are SEHNR and FQNEAQ (reference sequence). The CDR3 loop is CASSLSGETGIQYF. The CDR3 coding sequence is TGTGCCAGCAGCTTAAGTGGGGAGACTGGCATTCAGTACTTC.

The gene calls are TRBV6-1 and TRBJ1-2, with 8 bases aligning to TRBD1. The CDR3 spans 15 residues. Germline assignment: CDR1 MNHNS and CDR2 SASEGT. Trimming removed 3 bases from V and 0 bases from J; junction bases left unmatched: 3. CDR3 protein: CASSDWTGPNYGYTF. The CDR3 bases are TGTGCCAGCAGTGACTGGACAGGGCCTAACTATGGCTACACCTTC.

This chain connects TRBV23-1 to TRBJ2-3; 9 nucleotides agree with TRBD1. TRBV23-1 is reported as an ORF; its role is uncertain. The CDR3 extends over 18 amino acids. V lost 0 bases to trimming and J lost 3 bases; unmatched junction nucleotides: 10. CDR3 protein: CASSQSPPGQGSTDTQYF. As DNA, the CDR3 is TGCGCCAGCAGTCAATCGCCGCCAGGACAGGGGTCGACAGATACGCAGTATTTT.

The genes are TRBV19 and TRBJ1-2, with D hard to call. Per germline, CDR1 LNHDA and CDR2 SQIVND (reference sequence). The V gene lost 5 bases and the J gene lost 4 bases, with 11 bases spanning the gap. The CDR3 covers 13 residues. The CDR3 DNA is TGTGCCAGTAGTGCCGGCGGGCGCTATGGCTACACCTTC. The encoded protein is CASSAGGRYGYTF.

The chain carries TRBV28 and TRBJ2-2; TRBD1 matches 7 bases. Germline loops: CDR1 MDHEN, CDR2 SYDVKM. The CDR3 runs to 14 residues. V lost 11 bases, J lost 2 bases, and 8 bases stayed unmatched. The CDR3 region is CAGRAGGNTGELFF. CDR3 DNA: TGTGCCGGCCGGGCAGGGGGTAACACCGGGGAGCTGTTTTTT.

CDR3 sequence: CASSVAASGTYEQYF. Here the CDR3 DNA reads TGTGCCAGCAGTGTCGCGGCTAGCGGAACCTACGAGCAGTACTTC. This chain uses TRBV6-1 with TRBJ2-7; 7 positions match TRBD2. Germline values: CDR1 MNHNS, CDR2 SASEGT. The CDR3 contains 15 residues. The ends lost 4 bases at V and 2 bases at J; junction bases unmatched: 8.

The chain combines TRBV6-1 with TRBJ2-7; D uncertain. The V end lost 0 bases, the J end lost 4 bases, and 7 bases lay between the germline ends. Germline V gene sequence: CDR1 MNHNS, CDR2 SASEGT. CDR3 length: 13 residues. This chain's CDR3 is CASSEAGRYEQYF. DNA for the CDR3: TGTGCCAGCAGTGAAGCGGGCCGATACGAGCAGTACTTC.

This chain uses TRBV2 with TRBJ2-5, with 7 bases fitting TRBD1. CDR1 SNHLY and CDR2 FYNNEI come from the germline V gene. The J segment lost 1 base and the V segment lost 7 bases, leaving 9 bases of the junction unmatched. This CDR3 spans 15 amino acids. CDR3 nucleotide sequence: TGTGCCAGCAACTGGGCCGGGACAGTCCAAGAGACCCAGTACTTC. This translates into CASNWAGTVQETQYF. Variable domain in full (rest from reference TRBV2 and TRBJ2-5): EPEVTQTPSHQVTQMGQEVILRCVPISNHLYFYWYRQILGQKVEFLVSFYNNEISEKSEIFDDQFSVERPDGSNFTLKIRSTKLEDSAMYFCASNWAGTVQETQYFGPGTRLLVL.

V usage is TRBV19 and J usage is TRBJ2-7; 7 nucleotides agree with TRBD2. The length of the CDR3 is 17 residues. Germline V gene data show CDR1 as LNHDA and CDR2 as SQIVND (reference sequence). The V segment lost 0 bases and the J segment 2 bases; nucleotides outside the gene matches: 10. CDR3 coding DNA: TGTGCCAGTAGTATAGAGAAACCTAGCGGAGTTCCCTACGAGCAGTACTTC. Its translation: CASSIEKPSGVPYEQYF.

J is TRBJ2-1 and V is TRBV9, with D uncertain. V dropped 4 bases and J dropped 0 bases, with 11 bases sitting between them. The germline CDR1 and CDR2 sequences are SGDLS and YYNGEE. The CDR3 spans 15 residues. In DNA, the CDR3 is TGTGCCAGCAGCCCTTTTAGGAGCTCCTACAATGAGCAGTTCTTC. Protein product: CASSPFRSSYNEQFF.

The chain joins TRBV7-2 to TRBJ2-1; D gene unclear. From germline, CDR1 is SGHTA and CDR2 FQGNSA. The CDR3 consists of 19 residues. V dropped 6 bases and J dropped 0 bases, with 24 bases sitting between them. CDR3 nucleotides: TGTGCCAGCAGATCCCCTTATCTTGAACCGGTGCGCTCCTACAATGAGCAGTTCTTC. This sequence encodes CASRSPYLEPVRSYNEQFF.

The V call is TRBV5-1, the J call TRBJ2-1; TRBD1 matches at 10 bases. The V gene's germline CDR1 is SGHRS and CDR2 YFSETQ. V was clipped by 4 bases and J by 4 bases; unmatched bases: 5. This CDR3 region has 15 residues. The CDR3 nucleotides are TGCGCCAGCAGCGGTGGGACAGGGGTTTACAATGAGCAGTTCTTC. Translation: CASSGGTGVYNEQFF.

The sample holds one count of this clone. This chain uses TRBV5-8 with TRBJ2-1; weak D call: TRBD1 (6 bases). Germline V CDR1 and CDR2: SGHTS, YDEGEE. CDR3 length: 15 amino acids. The V end lost 1 base, the J end lost 0 bases, and 8 bases lay between the germline ends. CDR3 protein: CASSLPTGSYNEQFF. Here the CDR3 DNA reads TGTGCCAGCAGCTTGCCGACAGGCTCCTACAATGAGCAGTTCTTC.

For this clone: An end of the junction differs from the germline gene, which may be a read error. V usage is TRBV7-2 and J usage is TRBJ2-7, with a possible D match to TRBD2 (5 bases). CDR3 length: 13 residues. Germline V lookup: CDR1 SGHTA, CDR2 FQGNSA. CDR3 sequence: CASTLATARPAWF. In DNA, the CDR3 is TGTGCCAGCACCCTAGCTACAGCTCGCCCTGCCTGGTTC.

The chain has TRBV19 and TRBJ2-7; possible D gene TRBD1, 6 bases. Germline loops: CDR1 LNHDA, CDR2 SQIVND (reference sequence). The CDR3 spans 15 residues. V was pared by 3 bases and J by 0 bases, with 12 bases between. CDR3 nucleotides: TGTGCCAGTAGTATGCAGGACAGAGGCTCCTACGAGCAGTACTTC. Translation: CASSMQDRGSYEQYF.

The CDR3 is CASSTSSLSSYEQYF. Here the CDR3 DNA reads TGTGCCAGCTCGACATCTAGCCTGAGCTCCTACGAGCAGTACTTC. The V gene is TRBV18, the J gene TRBJ2-7; D is perhaps TRBD2 (5 bases). With 6 bases removed from V and 0 bases from J, the gap between germline ends came to 15 bases. In germline, CDR1 is KGHSH, CDR2 LQKENI. The CDR3 runs to 15 residues.

The rearrangement joins TRBV9 to TRBJ1-4, with a weak D call TRBD1 (5 bases). CDR1 is SGDLS and CDR2 is YYNGEE in the germline V gene. The CDR3 extends over 16 amino acids. Trimming cost V 2 bases and J 2 bases, with 13 bases left between them. DNA of the CDR3: TGTGCCAGCAGCGTGTCCGCAGGGTTGACTAATGAAAAACTGTTTTTT. It encodes CASSVSAGLTNEKLFF.

This chain connects TRBV30 to TRBJ2-3; possibly TRBD1 for D (5 bases). The CDR3 is 14 residues long. Per the germline V gene, CDR1 is GTSNPN and CDR2 is SVGIG (reference sequence). V was shortened by 4 bases and J by 4 bases, with 15 bases between the two germline ends. CDR3 DNA: TGTGCCTGGACCTTTGGGGCTTTTGCAGATACGCAGTATTTT. The encoded protein is CAWTFGAFADTQYF. Supplemented by reference TRBV30 and TRBJ2-3, the full variable domain reads SQTIHQWPATLVQPVGSPLSLECTVEGTSNPNLYWYRQAAGRGLQLLFYSVGIGQISSEVPQNLSASRPQDRQFILSSKKLLLSDSGFYLCAWTFGAFADTQYFGPGTRLTVL.

This sequence joins TRBV11-2 and TRBJ2-7; 8 bases line up with TRBD1. There are 16 residues in the CDR3. Germline values: CDR1 SGHAT, CDR2 FQNNGV. The ends lost 2 bases at V and 6 bases at J; junction bases unmatched: 12. The DNA of the CDR3 is TGTGCCAGCAGCTTAAAGCCGACAGGGGCTCGGATCGAGCAGTACTTC. Translating it yields CASSLKPTGARIEQYF.

Worth noting for this clone: One end of the junction is discordant with germline, which a read error may explain. This sequence joins TRBV7-7 and TRBJ2-5; TRBD1 is a possible D gene (5 bases). The CDR3 runs 15 residues. The germline V gene has CDR1 SSHAT and CDR2 FNYEAQ (reference sequence). Here the CDR3 DNA reads TGTGCTAGCAGCTTAAGGGCAGGGAATGAGGAGACCCAGTACTTC. The encoded protein is CASSLRAGNEETQYF.

V gene TRBV7-3 combines with J gene TRBJ2-5, with 10 bases lining up with TRBD1. The CDR3 is 15 amino acids. The germline V gene encodes CDR1 SGHTA and CDR2 FQGTGA. V was pared by 0 bases and J by 5 bases, with 3 bases of the junction left unmatched. The CDR3 coding sequence is TGTGCCAGCAGCTTAACGGGACAGGGGTGGGAGACCCAGTACTTC. Translated: CASSLTGQGWETQYF.

J is TRBJ2-7 and V is TRBV28; D remains ambiguous. V lost 2 bases, J lost 7 bases, and 9 bases lay in between. This CDR3 region has 12 residues. CDR1 is MDHEN and CDR2 is SYDVKM in the germline V gene. Here the CDR3 DNA reads TGTGCCAGCAGTTTAGAGTCCTGGGAGCAGTACTTC. Its protein product is CASSLESWEQYF.

This clone turned up a few times. The CDR3 spells CASSQTGATDKAFF. The DNA of the CDR3 is TGTGCCAGCAGCCAGACAGGGGCCACAGACAAAGCTTTCTTT. The J gene is TRBJ1-1, the V gene TRBV11-2; the match to TRBD1 covers 8 bases. The CDR3 length is 14 residues. The ends lost 5 bases at V and 9 bases at J; junction bases unmatched: 11. Germline V CDR1 and CDR2: SGHAT, FQNNGV.

This clone was seen a few times. The V and J genes are TRBV19 and TRBJ1-4; D is perhaps TRBD1 (6 bases). The V end was cut by 4 bases, the J end by 0 bases, with 12 bases between. Germline assignment: CDR1 LNHDA and CDR2 SQIVND (reference sequence). The CDR3 totals 16 residues. The CDR3, as DNA: TGTGCCAGTAGTACCACAGGGAGAACAACTAATGAAAAACTGTTTTTT. Its protein is CASSTTGRTTNEKLFF.

The gene calls are TRBV5-1 and TRBJ1-3, with 8 bases lining up with TRBD1. After removal of 2 bases from V and 3 bases from J, the junction contained 1 base not matched to a gene. The germline gives CDR1 SGHRS, CDR2 YFSETQ. The CDR3 covers 14 residues. The CDR3 protein is CASSFTGGGNTIYF. CDR3 in DNA: TGCGCCAGCAGCTTCACAGGGGGTGGAAACACCATATATTTT.

The chain recombines TRBV6-1 with TRBJ2-1, with 9 bases matching TRBD1. J was trimmed by 0 bases and V by 9 bases; bases with no gene match: 3. The CDR3 is made up of 14 amino acids. Germline V CDR1 and CDR2: MNHNS, SASEGT. Here the CDR3 reads CASVTGGSYNEQFF. As DNA, the CDR3 is TGTGCCAGTGTGACAGGGGGCTCCTACAATGAGCAGTTCTTC.

The chain links TRBV7-2 to TRBJ2-1; TRBD2 agrees at 8 bases. With 3 bases clipped from V and 9 bases from J, the junction kept 13 bases outside the gene matches. The CDR3 runs to 16 residues. The germline gives CDR1 SGHTA, CDR2 FQGNSA. The CDR3 DNA reads TGTGCCAGCAGCTTTTCTGGGGGCGGGAGGTTCTCTGAGCAGTTCTTC. Translation gives CASSFSGGGRFSEQFF.

The chain has TRBV29-1 and TRBJ2-1; tentatively, D is TRBD1 (6 bases). CDR3 length: 12 amino acids. From germline, CDR1 is SQVTM and CDR2 ANQGSEA. V was clipped by 4 bases and J by 4 bases, with 8 bases between them. DNA for the CDR3: TGCAGCGTTGGGCAGGGGTACAATGAGCAGTTCTTC. Amino acids: CSVGQGYNEQFF.

The CDR3 region has the DNA TGTGCCAGCAGTGCATTAGCGGGGGTGAGGAATGAGCAGTTCTTC. The encoded protein is CASSALAGVRNEQFF. The gene calls are TRBV6-4 and TRBJ2-1, with 9 bases that match TRBD2. Germline values: CDR1 MRHNA, CDR2 SNTAGT. Germline trimming cut 4 bases from V and 7 bases from J; bases unmatched to any gene: 8. This CDR3 spans 15 amino acids.